This T cell receptor beta chain emerged from a study of blood T cell repertoires in COVID-19. About the research overall: Acute and convalescent COVID-19 specimens originated in the United States, Italy and Spain.

Data came from immunoSEQ multiplex PCR; TCRdb stores just in-frame clones and leaves some out. Of about 130,000 clones listed, roughly four fifths are singletons. This CDR3 comprises 15 residues. After removal of 3 bases from V and 3 bases from J, the junction contained 2 bases not matched to a gene. CDR1 and CDR2 (germline): SGDLS, YYNGEE. This clonotype was obtained from a man aged 30 to 39 who had recovered from COVID-19. Sequenced sample: PBMCs or T cells enriched from blood (not recorded which). The chain links TRBV9 to TRBJ2-7, with 14 nucleotides matching TRBD2. CDR3 protein: CASSAGTSGSYEQYF. The CDR3 region has the DNA TGTGCCAGCAGCGCCGGGACTAGCGGGAGCTACGAGCAGTACTTC. The variable domain in full, with the rest retrieved from reference TRBV9 and TRBJ2-7, is DSGVTQTPKHLITATGQRVTLRCSPRSGDLSVYWYQQSLDQGLQFLIQYYNGEERAKGNILERFSAQQFPDLHSELNLSSLELGDSALYFCASSAGTSGSYEQYFGPGTRLTVT.